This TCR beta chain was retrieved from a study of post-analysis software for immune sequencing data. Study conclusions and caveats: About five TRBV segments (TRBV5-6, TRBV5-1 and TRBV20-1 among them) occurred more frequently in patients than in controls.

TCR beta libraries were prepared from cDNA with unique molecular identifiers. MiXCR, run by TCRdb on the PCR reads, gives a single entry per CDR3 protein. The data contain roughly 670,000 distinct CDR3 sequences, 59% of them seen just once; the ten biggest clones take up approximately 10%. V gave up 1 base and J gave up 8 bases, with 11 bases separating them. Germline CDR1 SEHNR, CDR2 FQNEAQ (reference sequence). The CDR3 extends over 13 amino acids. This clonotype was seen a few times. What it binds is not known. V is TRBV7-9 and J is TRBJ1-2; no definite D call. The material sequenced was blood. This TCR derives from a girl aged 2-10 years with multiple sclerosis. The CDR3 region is CASSLEWSEGYTF. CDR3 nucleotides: TGTGCCAGCAGCTTAGAGTGGAGTGAAGGCTACACCTTC.